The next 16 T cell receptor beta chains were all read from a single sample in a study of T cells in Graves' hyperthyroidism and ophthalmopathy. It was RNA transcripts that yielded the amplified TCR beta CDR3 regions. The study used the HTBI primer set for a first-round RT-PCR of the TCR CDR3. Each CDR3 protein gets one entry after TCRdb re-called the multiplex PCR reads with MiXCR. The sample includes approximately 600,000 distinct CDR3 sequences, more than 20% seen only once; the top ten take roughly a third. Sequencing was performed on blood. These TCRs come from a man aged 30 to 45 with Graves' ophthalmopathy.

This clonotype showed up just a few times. The CDR3 DNA reads as TGCGCCAGCAGCCAAGGGGGGAAGAACACTGAAGCTTTCTTT. Its translation is CASSQGGKNTEAFF. J is TRBJ1-1 and V is TRBV4-1; a weak D match, TRBD1 (5 bases). V was pared by 1 base and J by 1 base, with 7 bases between. Germline CDR1 MGHRA, CDR2 YSYEKL. The CDR3 is 14 amino acids.

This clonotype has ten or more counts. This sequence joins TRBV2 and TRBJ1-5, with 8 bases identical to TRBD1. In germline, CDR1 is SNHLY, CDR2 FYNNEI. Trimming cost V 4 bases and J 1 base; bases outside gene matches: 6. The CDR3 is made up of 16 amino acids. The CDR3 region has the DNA TGTGCCAGCAGTGCGCTGACAGGGGTAAGCAATCAGCCCCAGCATTTT. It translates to CASSALTGVSNQPQHF. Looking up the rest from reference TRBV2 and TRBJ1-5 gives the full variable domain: EPEVTQTPSHQVTQMGQEVILRCVPISNHLYFYWYRQILGQKVEFLVSFYNNEISEKSEIFDDQFSVERPDGSNFTLKIRSTKLEDSAMYFCASSALTGVSNQPQHFGDGTRLSIL.

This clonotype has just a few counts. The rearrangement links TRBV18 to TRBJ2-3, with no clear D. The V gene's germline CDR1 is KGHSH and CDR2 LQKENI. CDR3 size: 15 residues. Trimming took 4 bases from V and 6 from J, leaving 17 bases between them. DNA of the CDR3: TGTGCCAGCTCACGGTCTAGTATCCTGGGCGATACGCAGTATTTT. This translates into CASSRSSILGDTQYF.

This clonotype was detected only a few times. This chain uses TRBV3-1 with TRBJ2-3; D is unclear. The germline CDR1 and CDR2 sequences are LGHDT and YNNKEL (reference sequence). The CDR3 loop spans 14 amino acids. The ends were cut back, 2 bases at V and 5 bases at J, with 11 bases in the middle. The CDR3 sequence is CASSQLSRKDTQYF. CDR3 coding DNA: TGTGCCAGCAGCCAACTTTCTAGGAAAGATACGCAGTATTTT.

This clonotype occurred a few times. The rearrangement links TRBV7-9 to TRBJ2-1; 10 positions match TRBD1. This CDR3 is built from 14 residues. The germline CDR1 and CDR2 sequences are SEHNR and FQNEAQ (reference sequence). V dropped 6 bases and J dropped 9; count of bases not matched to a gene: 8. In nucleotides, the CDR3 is TGTGCCAGCAGGGCCGGGACAGGGGTTGTTGAGCAGTTCTTC. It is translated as CASRAGTGVVEQFF. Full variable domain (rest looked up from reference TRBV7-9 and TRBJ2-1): DTGVSQNPRHKITKRGQNVTFRCDPISEHNRLYWYRQTLGQGPEFLTYFQNEAQLEKSRLLSDRFSAERPKGSFSTLEIQRTEQGDSAMYLCASRAGTGVVEQFFGPGTRLTVL.

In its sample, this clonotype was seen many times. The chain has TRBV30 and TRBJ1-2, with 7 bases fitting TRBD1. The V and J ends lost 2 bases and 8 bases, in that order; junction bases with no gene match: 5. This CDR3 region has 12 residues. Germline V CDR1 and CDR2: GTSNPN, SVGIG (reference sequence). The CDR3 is CAWSQGGEGYTF. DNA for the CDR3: TGTGCCTGGAGTCAAGGGGGCGAAGGCTACACCTTC.

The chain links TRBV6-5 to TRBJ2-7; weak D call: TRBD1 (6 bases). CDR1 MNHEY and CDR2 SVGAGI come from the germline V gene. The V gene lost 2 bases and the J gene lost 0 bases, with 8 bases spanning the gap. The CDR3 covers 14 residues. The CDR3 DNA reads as TGTGCCAGCAGTTACGCGGACAGCTCCTACGAGCAGTACTTC. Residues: CASSYADSSYEQYF.

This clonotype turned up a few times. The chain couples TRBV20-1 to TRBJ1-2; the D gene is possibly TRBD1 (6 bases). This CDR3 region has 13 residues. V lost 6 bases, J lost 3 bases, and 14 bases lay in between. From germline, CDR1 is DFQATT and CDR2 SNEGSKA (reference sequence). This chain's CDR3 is CSALDRPDYGYTF. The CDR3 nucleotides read TGCAGTGCCCTAGACAGGCCGGACTATGGCTACACCTTC.

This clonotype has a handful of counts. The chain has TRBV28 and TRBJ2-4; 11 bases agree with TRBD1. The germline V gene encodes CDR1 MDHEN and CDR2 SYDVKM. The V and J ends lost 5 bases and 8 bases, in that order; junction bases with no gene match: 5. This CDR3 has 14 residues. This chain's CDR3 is CASSMGQGVYIQYF. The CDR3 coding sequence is TGTGCCAGCAGTATGGGACAGGGGGTGTACATTCAGTACTTC.

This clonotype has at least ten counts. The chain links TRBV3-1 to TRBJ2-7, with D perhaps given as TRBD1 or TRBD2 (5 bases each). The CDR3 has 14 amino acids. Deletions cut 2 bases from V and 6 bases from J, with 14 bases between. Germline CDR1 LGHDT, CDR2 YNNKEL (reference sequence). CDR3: CASSQRGTGFEQYF. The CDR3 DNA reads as TGTGCCAGCAGCCAACGAGGGACCGGTTTCGAGCAGTACTTC.

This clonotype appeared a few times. CDR3 sequence: CASSRLISEKLFF. In DNA, the CDR3 is TGTGCCAGCAGTAGATTGATAAGCGAAAAACTGTTTTTT. The V and J genes are TRBV28 and TRBJ1-4; no clear D. Germline lookup yields CDR1 MDHEN and CDR2 SYDVKM. V lost 5 bases and J 8 bases, leaving 12 bases between the germline ends. The CDR3 covers 13 residues.

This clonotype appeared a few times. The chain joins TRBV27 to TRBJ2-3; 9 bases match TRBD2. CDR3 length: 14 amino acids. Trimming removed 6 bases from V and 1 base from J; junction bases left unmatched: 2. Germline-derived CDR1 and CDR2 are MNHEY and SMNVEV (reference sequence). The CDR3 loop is CASRSSGGTDTQYF. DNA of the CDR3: TGTGCCAGCAGGTCTAGCGGGGGCACAGATACGCAGTATTTT.

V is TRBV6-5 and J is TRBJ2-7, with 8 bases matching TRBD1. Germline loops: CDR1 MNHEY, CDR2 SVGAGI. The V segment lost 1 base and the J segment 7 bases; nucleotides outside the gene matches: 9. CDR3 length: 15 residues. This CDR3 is CASSYYGQGAEEQYF. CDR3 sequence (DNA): TGTGCCAGCAGTTACTATGGTCAGGGGGCGGAGGAGCAGTACTTC.

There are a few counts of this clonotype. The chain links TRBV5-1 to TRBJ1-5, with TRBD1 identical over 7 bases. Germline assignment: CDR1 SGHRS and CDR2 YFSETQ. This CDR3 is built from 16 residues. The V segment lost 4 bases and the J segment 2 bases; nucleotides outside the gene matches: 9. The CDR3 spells CASSPTGEEGNQPQHF. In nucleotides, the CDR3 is TGCGCCAGCAGCCCCACAGGGGAAGAGGGCAATCAGCCCCAGCATTTT. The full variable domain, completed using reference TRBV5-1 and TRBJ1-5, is KAGVTQTPRYLIKTRGQQVTLSCSPISGHRSVSWYQQTPGQGLQFLFEYFSETQRNKGNFPGRFSGRQFSNSRSEMNVSTLELGDSALYLCASSPTGEEGNQPQHFGDGTRLSIL.

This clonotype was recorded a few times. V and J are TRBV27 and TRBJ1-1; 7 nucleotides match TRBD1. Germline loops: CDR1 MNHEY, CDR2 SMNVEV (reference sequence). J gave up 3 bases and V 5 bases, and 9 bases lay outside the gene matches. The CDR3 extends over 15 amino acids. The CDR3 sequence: CASSPMTGLDTEAFF. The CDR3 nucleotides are TGTGCCAGCAGTCCCATGACAGGGCTGGACACTGAAGCTTTCTTT.

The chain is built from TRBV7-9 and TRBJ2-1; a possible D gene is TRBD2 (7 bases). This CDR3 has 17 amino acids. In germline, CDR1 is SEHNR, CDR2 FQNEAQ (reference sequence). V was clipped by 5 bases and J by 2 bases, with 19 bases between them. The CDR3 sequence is CASSLREEGVPYNEQFF. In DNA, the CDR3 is TGTGCCAGCAGCCTCCGGGAGGAGGGGGTCCCCTACAATGAGCAGTTCTTC.